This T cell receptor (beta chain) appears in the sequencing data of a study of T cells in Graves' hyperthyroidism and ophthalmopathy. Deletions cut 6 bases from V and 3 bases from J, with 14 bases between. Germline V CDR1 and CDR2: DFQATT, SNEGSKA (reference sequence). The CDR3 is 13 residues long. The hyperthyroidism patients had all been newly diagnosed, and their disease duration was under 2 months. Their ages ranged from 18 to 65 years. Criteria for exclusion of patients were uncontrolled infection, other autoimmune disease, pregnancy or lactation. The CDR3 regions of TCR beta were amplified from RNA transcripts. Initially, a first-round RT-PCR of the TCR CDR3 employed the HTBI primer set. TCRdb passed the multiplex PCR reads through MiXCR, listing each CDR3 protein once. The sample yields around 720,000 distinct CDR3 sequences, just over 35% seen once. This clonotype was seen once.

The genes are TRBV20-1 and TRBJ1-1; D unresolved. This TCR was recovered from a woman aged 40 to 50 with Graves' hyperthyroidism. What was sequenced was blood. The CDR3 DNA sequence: TGCAGTGCATGGACTCTCGGGCACACTGAAGCTTTCTTT. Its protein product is CSAWTLGHTEAFF.